One and the same sample provided the 22 T cell receptor beta chains below, sequenced in a study of PD-L1 blockade in urothelial cancer. Assay used: immunoSEQ multiplex PCR; TCRdb lists only in-frame clones, some missing. The data show 48,000 or so clones, with 75% to 90% seen just once and around 9.3% held by the top ten. Stated time point: peripheral blood 6 weeks after treatment start. The specimen was PBMCs, collected around atezolizumab (anti-PD-L1) treatment. Receptors originate from a man in his 60s with urothelial cancer.

The chain couples TRBV10-3 to TRBJ1-2; 9 positions match TRBD1. The CDR3 contains 14 residues. Trimming removed 3 bases from V and 8 bases from J; junction bases left unmatched: 7. Germline-derived CDR1 and CDR2 are ENHRY and SYGVKD. In DNA form, the CDR3 reads TGTGCCATCAGTGACACAGGGGGCGTAGGGGGCTACACCTTC. Translated, it gives CAISDTGGVGGYTF.

The chain carries TRBV4-3 and TRBJ2-3; 9 bases line up with TRBD2. Germline lookup yields CDR1 LGHNA and CDR2 YSLEER. V lost 1 base to trimming and J lost 6 bases; unmatched junction nucleotides: 8. This CDR3 has 16 residues. This CDR3 is CASSQVSGGGSDTQYF. As DNA, the CDR3 is TGCGCCAGCAGCCAAGTTAGCGGGGGCGGGTCGGATACGCAGTATTTT.

The chain carries TRBV5-1 and TRBJ1-6, with 10 bases identical to TRBD1. Trimming took 4 bases from V and 4 from J; bases not matched to a gene: 2. Germline CDR1 SGHRS, CDR2 YFSETQ. The CDR3 has 15 residues. The DNA for the CDR3 is TGCGCCAGCAGCGCGGGACAGGGGTATAATTCACCCCTCCACTTT. Translation: CASSAGQGYNSPLHF.

The chain is built from TRBV20-1 and TRBJ2-7, with D unclear. Trimming stripped 5 bases from V and 3 bases from J, with 8 bases between. The CDR3 has 11 residues. Germline CDR1 DFQATT, CDR2 SNEGSKA (reference sequence). The chain's CDR3 is CSARQDYEQYF. In nucleotides, the CDR3 is TGCAGTGCTCGACAAGACTACGAGCAGTACTTC.

The gene calls are TRBV20-1 and TRBJ2-7; unclear D gene. V was cut by 2 bases and J by 1 base, with 3 bases left in between. The CDR3 covers 11 residues. The germline gives CDR1 DFQATT, CDR2 SNEGSKA (reference sequence). The CDR3 protein is CSARLSYEQYF. The CDR3 nucleotides read TGCAGTGCTAGACTATCCTACGAGCAGTACTTC.

The V call is TRBV4-2, the J call TRBJ2-1, with 10 positions matching TRBD2. This CDR3 is 16 amino acids long. Looked up from germline, CDR1 is LGHNA and CDR2 is YNFKEQ. V shed 4 bases, J shed 5 bases, and the junction held 8 bases outside the gene matches. This chain's CDR3 is CASSRSGTSGNNEQFF. CDR3 DNA: TGTGCCAGCAGCCGAAGTGGCACTAGCGGGAACAATGAGCAGTTCTTC.

This clone was observed a few times. This chain connects TRBV27 to TRBJ1-6, with D tentatively TRBD1 (6 bases). Germline CDR1 MNHEY, CDR2 SMNVEV (reference sequence). The CDR3 covers 15 residues. With 5 bases removed from V and 8 bases from J, the gap between germline ends came to 16 bases. CDR3: CASSDYRVRDSPLHF. The DNA for the CDR3 is TGTGCCAGCAGTGACTACAGGGTTCGGGATTCACCCCTCCACTTT.

The chain links TRBV5-8 to TRBJ1-5; no clear D. Per the germline V gene, CDR1 is SGHTS and CDR2 is YDEGEE. This CDR3 has 14 amino acids. The germline V and J ends were trimmed by 1 base and 0 bases, with 5 bases remaining between them. CDR3 residues: CASSLTVSNQPQHF. The DNA for the CDR3 is TGTGCCAGCAGCTTGACGGTTAGCAATCAGCCCCAGCATTTT.

The chain is built from TRBV9 and TRBJ2-5, with 10 bases identical to TRBD2. The CDR3 totals 19 residues. Trimming took 0 bases from V and 4 from J; bases not matched to a gene: 15. Germline lookup yields CDR1 SGDLS and CDR2 YYNGEE. The CDR3 here is CASSVATGWVAGGLETQYF. CDR3 DNA: TGTGCCAGCAGCGTAGCTACAGGATGGGTAGCGGGGGGTCTAGAGACCCAGTACTTC.

V gene TRBV7-3 combines with J gene TRBJ2-1; TRBD1 agrees at 7 bases. V dropped 2 bases and J dropped 2; count of bases not matched to a gene: 0. The CDR3 loop spans 14 amino acids. Germline V gives CDR1 SGHTA, CDR2 FQGTGA. DNA of the CDR3: TGTGCCAGCAGCTTAGGACAGGCCTACAATGAGCAGTTCTTC. Amino acid sequence: CASSLGQAYNEQFF.

The chain uses TRBV30 and TRBJ2-5, with 8 positions matching TRBD2. The germline V gene encodes CDR1 GTSNPN and CDR2 SVGIG (reference sequence). The CDR3 consists of 13 residues. With 0 bases clipped from V and 7 bases from J, the junction kept 4 bases outside the gene matches. The CDR3 region has the DNA TGTGCCTGGAGTGTAAGGGCGGGGGGGACCCAGTACTTC. As protein: CAWSVRAGGTQYF.

The chain links TRBV5-8 to TRBJ2-7, with no clear D. V shed 2 bases and J shed 5 bases, with 8 bases lying between them. This CDR3 region has 12 residues. Per the germline V gene, CDR1 is SGHTS and CDR2 is YDEGEE. The CDR3: CASSLSTHEQYF. The CDR3 coding sequence is TGTGCCAGCAGCTTAAGCACCCACGAGCAGTACTTC.

Only a few counts were recorded for this clone. The J gene is TRBJ1-2, the V gene TRBV5-1; D ambiguous. The germline gives CDR1 SGHRS, CDR2 YFSETQ. V lost 4 bases, J lost 4 bases, and 17 bases lay in between. The CDR3 is 15 residues long. The CDR3 loop is CASSLEITRTYGYTF. DNA for the CDR3: TGCGCCAGCAGCCTCGAAATAACACGAACCTATGGCTACACCTTC.

The V gene is TRBV5-1, the J gene TRBJ1-1; D ambiguous. Deletions cut 0 bases from V and 4 bases from J, with 10 bases between. CDR1 is SGHRS and CDR2 is YFSETQ in the germline V gene. The length of the CDR3 is 14 residues. The CDR3 bases are TGCGCCAGCAGCTTGGCCACGGGGAGCACTGAAGCTTTCTTT. Its protein is CASSLATGSTEAFF.

The V gene is TRBV30, the J gene TRBJ2-4; a weak D match, TRBD2 (6 bases). CDR1 and CDR2 (germline): GTSNPN, SVGIG (reference sequence). The germline V and J ends were trimmed by 2 bases and 5 bases, with 16 bases remaining between them. The CDR3 covers 15 residues. The CDR3 DNA sequence: TGTGCCTGGAGTTCAGGGAGGATGATAGAAAACATTCAGTACTTC. This gives the protein CAWSSGRMIENIQYF. Complete variable domain (other parts from reference TRBV30 and TRBJ2-4): SQTIHQWPATLVQPVGSPLSLECTVEGTSNPNLYWYRQAAGRGLQLLFYSVGIGQISSEVPQNLSASRPQDRQFILSSKKLLLSDSGFYLCAWSSGRMIENIQYFGAGTRLSVL.

The chain is built from TRBV4-1 and TRBJ1-3; TRBD1 aligns across 9 bases. Germline CDR1 MGHRA, CDR2 YSYEKL. This CDR3 region has 17 residues. The V and J ends lost 1 base and 2 bases, in that order; junction bases with no gene match: 6. CDR3 in amino acids: CASSQGPQGAAGNTIYF. CDR3 sequence (DNA): TGCGCCAGCAGCCAAGGCCCACAGGGGGCGGCTGGAAACACCATATATTTT.

CDR3 nucleotides: TGCAGCGTTGTGATAGCAGCGGGGGCGCGCTCTGAGCAGTTCTTC. Protein sequence: CSVVIAAGARSEQFF. The chain links TRBV29-1 to TRBJ2-1; 8 bases are shared with TRBD2. There are 15 residues in the CDR3. The germline CDR1 and CDR2 sequences are SQVTM and ANQGSEA. With 4 bases clipped from V and 9 bases from J, the junction kept 14 bases outside the gene matches.

This chain connects TRBV5-1 to TRBJ1-1, with 10 bases matching TRBD1. The CDR3 runs 15 residues. The V segment lost 4 bases and the J segment 3 bases; nucleotides outside the gene matches: 6. Germline CDR1 SGHRS, CDR2 YFSETQ. CDR3 sequence (DNA): TGCGCCAGCAGCCTGGGACAGGGGTGGGACACTGAAGCTTTCTTT. Its translation: CASSLGQGWDTEAFF.

The chain has TRBV4-3 and TRBJ2-2; 10 nucleotides align to TRBD1. The CDR3 spans 16 residues. CDR1 is LGHNA and CDR2 is YSLEER in the germline V gene. After removal of 4 bases from V and 7 bases from J, the junction contained 9 bases not matched to a gene. CDR3 in DNA: TGCGCCAGCAGCCCAGACAGGGGGCGAGGGATCGGGGAGCTGTTTTTT. Its protein product is CASSPDRGRGIGELFF.

The rearrangement joins TRBV19 to TRBJ2-5, with D tentatively TRBD1 (5 bases). This CDR3 region has 14 residues. Trimming removed 5 bases from V and 7 bases from J, with 17 bases in between. Germline loops: CDR1 LNHDA, CDR2 SQIVND (reference sequence). The CDR3 bases are TGTGCCAGTAGTGTAACAGGCCCCCCCTGGACCCAGTACTTC. Translation: CASSVTGPPWTQYF.

This clone was seen a handful of times. The rearrangement joins TRBV7-8 to TRBJ1-4, with D possibly TRBD1 on 5 matching bases. Between the trimmed V and J ends, which lost 0 bases and 3 bases, there was a span of 11 bases. This CDR3 spans 16 amino acids. Germline V CDR1 and CDR2: SGHVS, FQNEAQ. CDR3 DNA: TGTGCCAGCAGCTTAGCAGCGACAGTTTCTAATGAAAAACTGTTTTTT. This sequence encodes CASSLAATVSNEKLFF.

This clone has only one observation. The V and J genes are TRBV5-8 and TRBJ2-5; the D gene is possibly TRBD2 (6 bases). CDR1 is SGHTS and CDR2 is YDEGEE in the germline V gene. Trimming removed 4 bases from V and 5 bases from J, with 18 bases in between. The CDR3 is 15 residues long. The CDR3 region is CASSAPGTLGETQYF. In DNA form, the CDR3 reads TGTGCCAGCAGCGCCCCCGGGACTTTGGGCGAGACCCAGTACTTC.